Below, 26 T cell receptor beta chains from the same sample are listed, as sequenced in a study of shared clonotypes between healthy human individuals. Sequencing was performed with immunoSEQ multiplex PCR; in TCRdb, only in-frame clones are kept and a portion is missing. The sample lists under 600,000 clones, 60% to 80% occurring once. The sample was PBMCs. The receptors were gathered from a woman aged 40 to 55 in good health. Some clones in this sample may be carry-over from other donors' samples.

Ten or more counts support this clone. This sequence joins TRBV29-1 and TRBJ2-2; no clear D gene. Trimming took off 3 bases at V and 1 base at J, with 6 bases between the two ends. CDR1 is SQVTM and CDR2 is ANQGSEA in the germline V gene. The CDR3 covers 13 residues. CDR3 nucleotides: TGCAGCGTTGACGGGCGGAACACCGGGGAGCTGTTTTTT. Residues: CSVDGRNTGELFF.

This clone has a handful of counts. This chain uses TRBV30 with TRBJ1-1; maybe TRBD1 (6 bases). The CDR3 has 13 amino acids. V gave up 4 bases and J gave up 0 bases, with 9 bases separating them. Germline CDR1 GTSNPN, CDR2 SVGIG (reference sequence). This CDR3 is CAWKGQLNTEAFF. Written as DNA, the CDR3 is TGTGCCTGGAAGGGACAACTGAACACTGAAGCTTTCTTT.

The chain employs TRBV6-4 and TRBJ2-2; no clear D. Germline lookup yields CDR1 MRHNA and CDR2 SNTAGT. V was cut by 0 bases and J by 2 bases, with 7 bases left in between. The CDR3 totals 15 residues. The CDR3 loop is CASSDSSSNTGELFF. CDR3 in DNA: TGTGCCAGCAGTGACTCTAGCAGTAACACCGGGGAGCTGTTTTTT.

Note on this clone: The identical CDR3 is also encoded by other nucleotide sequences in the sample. In DNA form, the CDR3 reads TGCGCCAGCAGCTTGGGACAGGTGAACACTGAAGCTTTCTTT. Protein sequence: CASSLGQVNTEAFF. The chain employs TRBV5-1 and TRBJ1-1; TRBD1 is a possible D gene (6 bases). This CDR3 comprises 14 residues. Trimming shortened V by 0 bases and J by 0 bases, and 6 bases separated the two germline ends. The V gene's germline CDR1 is SGHRS and CDR2 YFSETQ. The full variable domain, completed using reference TRBV5-1 and TRBJ1-1, is KAGVTQTPRYLIKTRGQQVTLSCSPISGHRSVSWYQQTPGQGLQFLFEYFSETQRNKGNFPGRFSGRQFSNSRSEMNVSTLELGDSALYLCASSLGQVNTEAFFGQGTRLTVV.

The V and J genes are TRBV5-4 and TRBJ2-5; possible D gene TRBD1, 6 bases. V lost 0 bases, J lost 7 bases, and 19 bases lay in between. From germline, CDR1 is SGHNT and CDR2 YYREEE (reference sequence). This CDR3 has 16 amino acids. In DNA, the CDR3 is TGTGCCAGCAGCTTGGGGGTACAGGGCAGTGCGGGGACCCAGTACTTC. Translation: CASSLGVQGSAGTQYF.

Written as DNA, the CDR3 is TGCGCCAGCAGCTTGGCAGGGAACCAAGAGACCCAGTACTTC. Its protein product is CASSLAGNQETQYF. The J gene is TRBJ2-5, the V gene TRBV5-1, with D possibly matching TRBD1 (5 bases). V dropped 0 bases and J dropped 0 bases, with 6 bases sitting between them. There are 14 residues in the CDR3. The germline gives CDR1 SGHRS, CDR2 YFSETQ. Filled out from reference TRBV5-1 and TRBJ2-5, the complete variable domain reads KAGVTQTPRYLIKTRGQQVTLSCSPISGHRSVSWYQQTPGQGLQFLFEYFSETQRNKGNFPGRFSGRQFSNSRSEMNVSTLELGDSALYLCASSLAGNQETQYFGPGTRLLVL.

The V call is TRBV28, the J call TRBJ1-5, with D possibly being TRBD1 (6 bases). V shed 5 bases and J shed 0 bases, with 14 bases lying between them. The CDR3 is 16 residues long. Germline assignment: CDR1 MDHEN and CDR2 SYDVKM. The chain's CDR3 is CASSPLGQNSNQPQHF. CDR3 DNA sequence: TGTGCCAGCAGTCCCCTAGGACAGAATAGCAATCAGCCCCAGCATTTT.

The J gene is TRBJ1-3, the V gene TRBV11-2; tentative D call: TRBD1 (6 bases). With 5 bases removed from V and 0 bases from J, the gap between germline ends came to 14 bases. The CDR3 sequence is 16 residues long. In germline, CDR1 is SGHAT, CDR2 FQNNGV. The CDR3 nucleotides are TGTGCCAGCAGCCGTCGCGGGGGGCACTCTGGAAACACCATATATTTT. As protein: CASSRRGGHSGNTIYF. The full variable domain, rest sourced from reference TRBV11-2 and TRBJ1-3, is EAGVAQSPRYKIIEKRQSVAFWCNPISGHATLYWYQQILGQGPKLLIQFQNNGVVDDSQLPKDRFSAERLKGVDSTLKIQPAKLEDSAVYLCASSRRGGHSGNTIYFGEGSWLTVV.

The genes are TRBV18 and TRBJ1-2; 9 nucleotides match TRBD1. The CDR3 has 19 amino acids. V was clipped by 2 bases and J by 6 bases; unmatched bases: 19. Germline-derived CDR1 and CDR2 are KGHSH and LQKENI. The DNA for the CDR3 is TGTGCCAGCTCACCATTAGCGATTGGACAGGGGTCGGAAAAGCATGGCTACACCTTC. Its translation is CASSPLAIGQGSEKHGYTF.

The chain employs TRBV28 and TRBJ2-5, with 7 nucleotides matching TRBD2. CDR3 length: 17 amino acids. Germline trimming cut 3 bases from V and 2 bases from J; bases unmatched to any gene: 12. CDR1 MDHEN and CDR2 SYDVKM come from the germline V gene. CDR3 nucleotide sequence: TGTGCCAGCAGTTTCAGCTGGGGGGGACGTGAGCAAGAGACCCAGTACTTC. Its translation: CASSFSWGGREQETQYF.

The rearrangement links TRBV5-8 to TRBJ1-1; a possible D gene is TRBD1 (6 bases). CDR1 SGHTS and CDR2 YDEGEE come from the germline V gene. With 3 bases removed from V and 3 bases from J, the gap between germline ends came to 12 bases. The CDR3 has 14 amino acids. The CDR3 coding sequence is TGTGCCAGCAGCTGGGGACACGGCGACACTGAAGCTTTCTTT. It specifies CASSWGHGDTEAFF.

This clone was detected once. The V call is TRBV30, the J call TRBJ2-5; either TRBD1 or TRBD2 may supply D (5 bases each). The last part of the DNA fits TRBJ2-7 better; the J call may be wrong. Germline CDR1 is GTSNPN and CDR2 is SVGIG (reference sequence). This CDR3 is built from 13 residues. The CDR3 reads CAWGDGVSYEQYF. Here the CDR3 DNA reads TGTGCCTGGGGGGACGGGGTATCCTACGAGCAGTACTTC.

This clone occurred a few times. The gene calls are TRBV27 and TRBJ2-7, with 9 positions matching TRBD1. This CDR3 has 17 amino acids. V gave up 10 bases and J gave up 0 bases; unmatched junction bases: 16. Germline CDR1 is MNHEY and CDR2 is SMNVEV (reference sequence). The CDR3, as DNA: TGTGCCACTTACGTTGGCCCCCCGGGACAGGGCTCCTACGAGCAGTACTTC. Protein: CATYVGPPGQGSYEQYF.

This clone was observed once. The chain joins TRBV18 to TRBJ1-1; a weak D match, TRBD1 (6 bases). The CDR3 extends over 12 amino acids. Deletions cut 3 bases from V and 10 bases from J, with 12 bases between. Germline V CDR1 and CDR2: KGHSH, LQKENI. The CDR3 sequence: CASSPSQGLAFF. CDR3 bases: TGTGCCAGCTCACCTTCCCAGGGGTTAGCTTTCTTT.

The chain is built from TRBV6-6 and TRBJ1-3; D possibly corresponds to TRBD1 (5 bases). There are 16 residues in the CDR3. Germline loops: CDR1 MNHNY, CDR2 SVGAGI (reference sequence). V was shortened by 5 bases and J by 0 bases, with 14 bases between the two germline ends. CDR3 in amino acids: CASSGIQAGSGNTIYF. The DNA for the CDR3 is TGTGCCAGCAGTGGGATACAGGCCGGCTCTGGAAACACCATATATTTT.

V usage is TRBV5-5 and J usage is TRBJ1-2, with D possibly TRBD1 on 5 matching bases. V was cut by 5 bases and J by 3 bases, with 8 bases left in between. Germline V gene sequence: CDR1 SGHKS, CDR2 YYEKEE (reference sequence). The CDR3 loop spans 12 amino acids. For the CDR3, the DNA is TGTGCCAGCAGGCTGACAGACTATGGCTACACCTTC. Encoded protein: CASRLTDYGYTF.

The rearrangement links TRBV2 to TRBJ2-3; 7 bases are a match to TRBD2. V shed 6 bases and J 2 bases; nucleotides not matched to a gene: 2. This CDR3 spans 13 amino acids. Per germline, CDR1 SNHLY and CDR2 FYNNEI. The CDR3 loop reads CASSGRITDTQYF. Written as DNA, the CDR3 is TGTGCCAGCAGCGGGAGGATCACAGATACGCAGTATTTT.

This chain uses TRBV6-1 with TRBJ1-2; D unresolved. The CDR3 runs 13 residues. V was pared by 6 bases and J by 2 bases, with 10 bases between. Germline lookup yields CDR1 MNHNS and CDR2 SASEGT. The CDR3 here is CASRVTENYGYTF. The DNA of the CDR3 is TGTGCCAGCAGGGTGACGGAGAACTATGGCTACACCTTC.

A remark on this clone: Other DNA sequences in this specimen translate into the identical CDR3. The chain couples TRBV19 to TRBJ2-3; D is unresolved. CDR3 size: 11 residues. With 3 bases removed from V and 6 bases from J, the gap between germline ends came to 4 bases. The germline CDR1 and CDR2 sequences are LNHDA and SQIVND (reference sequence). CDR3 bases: TGTGCCAGTAGTATTTCCGATACGCAGTATTTT. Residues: CASSISDTQYF.

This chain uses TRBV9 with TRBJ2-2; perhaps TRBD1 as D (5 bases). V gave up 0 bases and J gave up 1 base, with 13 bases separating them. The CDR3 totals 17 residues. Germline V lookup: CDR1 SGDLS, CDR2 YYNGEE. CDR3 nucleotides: TGTGCCAGCAGCGTAGGTGTAGGGGTAGAGAACACCGGGGAGCTGTTTTTT. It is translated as CASSVGVGVENTGELFF.

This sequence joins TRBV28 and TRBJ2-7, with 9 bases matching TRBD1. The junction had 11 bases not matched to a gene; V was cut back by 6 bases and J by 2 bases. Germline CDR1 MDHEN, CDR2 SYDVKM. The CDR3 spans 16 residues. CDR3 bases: TGTGCCAGCAGCCTCCTCTGGGACAGGGAAACCTACGAGCAGTACTTC. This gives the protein CASSLLWDRETYEQYF. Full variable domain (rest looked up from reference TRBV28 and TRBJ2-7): DVKVTQSSRYLVKRTGEKVFLECVQDMDHENMFWYRQDPGLGLRLIYFSYDVKMKEKGDIPEGYSVSREKKERFSLILESASTNQTSMYLCASSLLWDRETYEQYFGPGTRLTVT.

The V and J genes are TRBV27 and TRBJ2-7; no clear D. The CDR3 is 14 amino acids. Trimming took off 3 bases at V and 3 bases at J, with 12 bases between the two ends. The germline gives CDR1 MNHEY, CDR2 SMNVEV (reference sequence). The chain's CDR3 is CASSLSQDGYEQYF. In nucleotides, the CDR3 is TGTGCCAGCAGTTTGTCGCAGGACGGCTACGAGCAGTACTTC.

CDR3 sequence: CASSLWPTYEQYF. The CDR3 DNA sequence: TGTGCCAGCAGTTTATGGCCTACCTACGAGCAGTACTTC. The chain links TRBV28 to TRBJ2-7, with D hard to call. V lost 0 bases and J 2 bases, leaving 5 bases between the germline ends. CDR1 is MDHEN and CDR2 is SYDVKM in the germline V gene. This CDR3 has 13 amino acids.

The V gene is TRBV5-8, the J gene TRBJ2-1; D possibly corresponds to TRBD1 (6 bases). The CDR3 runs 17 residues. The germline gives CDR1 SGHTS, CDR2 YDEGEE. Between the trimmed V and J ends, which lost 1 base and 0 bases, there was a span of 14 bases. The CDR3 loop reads CASSLFTTGSSYNEQFF. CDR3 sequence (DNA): TGTGCCAGCAGCTTGTTCACAACAGGGAGCTCCTACAATGAGCAGTTCTTC.

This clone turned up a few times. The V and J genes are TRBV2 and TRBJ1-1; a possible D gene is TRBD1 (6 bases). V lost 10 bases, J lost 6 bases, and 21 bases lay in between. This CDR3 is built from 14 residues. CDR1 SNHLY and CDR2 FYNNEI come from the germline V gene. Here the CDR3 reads CAKQKQGYRAEAFF. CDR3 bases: TGTGCCAAACAAAAACAGGGTTATAGGGCTGAAGCTTTCTTT.

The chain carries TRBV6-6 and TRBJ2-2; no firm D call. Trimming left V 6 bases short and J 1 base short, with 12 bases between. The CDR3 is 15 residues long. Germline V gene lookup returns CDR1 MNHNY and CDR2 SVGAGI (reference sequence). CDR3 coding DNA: TGTGCCAGCAGCCCAGATGGCCTGAACACCGGGGAGCTGTTTTTT. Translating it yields CASSPDGLNTGELFF.